What follows are 25 T cell receptor beta chains derived from one specimen sequenced in a study of CD8 T cells in ankylosing spondylitis. From the 5' RACE reads, TCRdb called clonotypes with MiXCR, one entry per CDR3 protein. The sample lists about 220,000 distinct CDR3 sequences, approximately 10% occurring once. The sequencing sample was made of blood, either unsorted or a sorted T cell fraction (not recorded which). These receptors were obtained from a male donor with ankylosing spondylitis or in good health (not recorded which).

This clonotype was detected many times. The chain recombines TRBV12-3 or TRBV12-4 with TRBJ1-1, with a tentative D call TRBD1 (5 bases). The V and J ends lost 2 bases and 4 bases respectively, with 11 bases between them. The CDR3 contains 14 residues. DNA for the CDR3: TGTGCCAGCAGTTTAATGTCTGGGGCCACTGAAGCTTTCTTT. Its protein product is CASSLMSGATEAFF.

This clonotype was counted between two and nine times. This chain links TRBV5-1 with TRBJ2-7; TRBD2 aligns across 12 bases. With V trimmed by 0 bases and J by 2 bases, 6 bases remained unmatched. The CDR3 has 17 residues. Germline V CDR1 and CDR2: SGHRS, YFSETQ. The CDR3 coding sequence is TGCGCCAGCAGCTTGGGGACTAGCGGGGACCGCCCCTACGAGCAGTACTTC. This sequence encodes CASSLGTSGDRPYEQYF.

The table lists this clonotype with many counts. This chain uses TRBV5-1 with TRBJ2-7, with D unresolved. The CDR3 contains 14 residues. The V end lost 0 bases, the J end lost 0 bases, and 7 bases lay between the germline ends. Per germline, CDR1 SGHRS and CDR2 YFSETQ. CDR3 amino acids: CASSLGLNSYEQYF. The CDR3 DNA follows: TGCGCCAGCAGCTTGGGACTCAACTCCTACGAGCAGTACTTC.

Notes on this clonotype: A read error may account for a junction end that differs from germline. The rearrangement joins TRBV5-1 to TRBJ2-5, with D possibly being TRBD1 (6 bases). The length of the CDR3 is 14 residues. From germline, CDR1 is SGHRS and CDR2 YFSETQ. CDR3 residues: CASSLGQVQDTQYF. CDR3 nucleotide sequence: TGCGCCAGCAGCTTGGGACAGGTCCAAGACACCCAGTACTTC.

This clonotype was counted many times. This chain links TRBV12-3 or TRBV12-4 with TRBJ2-1, with D unclear. V was pared by 3 bases and J by 0 bases, with 9 bases between. The CDR3 length is 15 residues. This CDR3 is CASSFQASSYNEQFF. The CDR3 nucleotides read TGTGCCAGCAGTTTTCAGGCCAGCTCCTACAATGAGCAGTTCTTC.

The sample holds many counts of this clonotype. The J gene is TRBJ2-7, the V gene TRBV12-3 or TRBV12-4; a possible D gene is TRBD1 (6 bases). V lost 2 bases and J 5 bases, leaving 13 bases between the germline ends. The CDR3 loop spans 14 amino acids. CDR3 residues: CASSLTGPRDEQYF. CDR3 coding DNA: TGTGCCAGCAGTTTAACAGGGCCCAGAGACGAGCAGTACTTC.

The rearrangement joins TRBV7-2 to TRBJ2-6, with TRBD2 matching 8 bases. This CDR3 is built from 16 residues. V shed 5 bases and J 2 bases; nucleotides not matched to a gene: 5. Germline V gives CDR1 SGHTA, CDR2 FQGNSA. The CDR3 region has the DNA TGTGCCAGCAGCGTTACCGGGGGGGCTGGGGCCAACGTCCTGACTTTC. Translating gives CASSVTGGAGANVLTF.

The gene calls are TRBV6-1 and TRBJ1-1; D gene ambiguous. The length of the CDR3 is 16 residues. Germline loops: CDR1 MNHNS, CDR2 SASEGT. The ends were cut back, 4 bases at V and 0 bases at J, with 15 bases in the middle. CDR3 loop: CASSGRAMVMNTEAFF. CDR3 DNA sequence: TGTGCCAGCAGTGGAAGGGCCATGGTAATGAACACTGAAGCTTTCTTT.

This clonotype has a count of ten or more. This chain uses TRBV6-5 with TRBJ2-7; 7 bases fit TRBD1. Germline values: CDR1 MNHEY, CDR2 SVGAGI. J lost 0 bases, V lost 2 bases, and 4 bases had no gene match. The CDR3 consists of 15 residues. The CDR3 sequence: CASSYPTGSSYEQYF. CDR3 coding DNA: TGTGCCAGCAGTTACCCGACAGGGAGCTCCTACGAGCAGTACTTC.

There are many counts of this clonotype. This chain connects TRBV28 to TRBJ1-1; 8 bases line up with TRBD1. CDR1 is MDHEN, CDR2 SYDVKM, per germline. CDR3 length equals 15 residues. J lost 10 bases, V lost 4 bases, and 14 bases had no gene match. The CDR3 coding sequence is TGTGCCAGCAGTTCCTCTAGGACAGGGCAAAGGGTAGCTTTCTTT. It is translated as CASSSSRTGQRVAFF. Together with reference TRBV28 and TRBJ1-1, the CDR3 gives the full variable domain: DVKVTQSSRYLVKRTGEKVFLECVQDMDHENMFWYRQDPGLGLRLIYFSYDVKMKEKGDIPEGYSVSREKKERFSLILESASTNQTSMYLCASSSSRTGQRVAFFGQGTRLTVV.

This clonotype was detected many times. V and J are TRBV6-2 or TRBV6-3 and TRBJ2-2, with D uncertain. The germline gives CDR1 MNHEY, CDR2 SVGEGT. This CDR3 is built from 15 residues. V lost 6 bases and J 6 bases, leaving 17 bases between the germline ends. The CDR3 DNA sequence: TGTGCCAGCAGCCGAATCGGTGTCGTGGCCGGGGAGCTGTTTTTT. Translated, it gives CASSRIGVVAGELFF.

The chain links TRBV2 to TRBJ1-2; 10 bases are a match to TRBD1. Germline CDR1 and CDR2: SNHLY and FYNNEI. J was trimmed by 3 bases and V by 10 bases; bases with no gene match: 5. The length of the CDR3 is 13 residues. The CDR3, as DNA: TGTGCCAAAAGGGACAGGGGAGACTATGGCTACACCTTC. This encodes CAKRDRGDYGYTF.

The chain carries TRBV3-1 and TRBJ1-5; the D is unclear. CDR1 is LGHDT and CDR2 is YNNKEL in the germline V gene (reference sequence). Trimming shortened V by 0 bases and J by 6 bases, and 6 bases separated the two germline ends. The CDR3 is 13 residues long. The CDR3 reads CASSQDRAQPQHF. Here the CDR3 DNA reads TGTGCCAGCAGCCAAGATCGGGCTCAGCCCCAGCATTTT.

This clonotype was observed many times. The chain carries TRBV20-1 and TRBJ2-6, with D tentatively TRBD1 (5 bases). The CDR3 covers 14 residues. In germline, CDR1 is DFQATT, CDR2 SNEGSKA (reference sequence). V was cut by 5 bases and J by 0 bases, with 8 bases left in between. The CDR3 sequence is CSAQTGSGANVLTF. CDR3 bases: TGCAGTGCTCAAACAGGCTCTGGGGCCAACGTCCTGACTTTC.

At least ten counts were recorded for this clonotype. The genes are TRBV7-3 and TRBJ2-3; D call uncertain. The CDR3 consists of 13 residues. V dropped 2 bases and J dropped 5 bases, with 8 bases sitting between them. Germline V gene sequence: CDR1 SGHTA, CDR2 FQGTGA. Written as DNA, the CDR3 is TGTGCCAGCAGCTTAGAGAATAGAGATACGCAGTATTTT. Its protein product is CASSLENRDTQYF.

In this sample, this clonotype turned up many times. The gene calls are TRBV18 and TRBJ1-5; D gene ambiguous. Germline V gives CDR1 KGHSH, CDR2 LQKENI. The CDR3 covers 17 residues. The V end lost 3 bases, the J end lost 2 bases, and 17 bases lay between the germline ends. CDR3 protein: CASSPAAKPGGNQPQHF. The CDR3 DNA is TGTGCCAGCTCACCGGCGGCGAAGCCCGGTGGCAATCAGCCCCAGCATTTT.

This clonotype was recorded many times. The chain has TRBV20-1 and TRBJ1-6, with D possibly being TRBD1 (5 bases). Trimming removed 0 bases from V and 7 bases from J, with 16 bases in between. This CDR3 is built from 16 residues. CDR1 and CDR2 (germline): DFQATT, SNEGSKA (reference sequence). The DNA of the CDR3 is TGCAGTGCTAGAGAGGGGTACAGGTTGGTGAATTCACCCCTCCACTTT. Translation: CSAREGYRLVNSPLHF.

This clonotype came up a few times. The chain joins TRBV12-3 or TRBV12-4 to TRBJ1-3; D gene uncertain. V lost 3 bases, J lost 7 bases, and 13 bases lay in between. This CDR3 has 14 residues. CDR3 protein: CASSLSGSRNTIYF. The DNA for the CDR3 is TGTGCCAGCAGTTTGTCCGGATCCCGGAACACCATATATTTT.

In this sample, this clonotype turned up many times. The chain combines TRBV24-1 with TRBJ2-5, with 9 positions matching TRBD1. With 3 bases clipped from V and 6 bases from J, the junction kept 7 bases outside the gene matches. Germline V gene sequence: CDR1 KGHDR, CDR2 SFDVKD. CDR3 length equals 15 residues. CDR3 nucleotides: TGTGCCACCAGTGATCCCACGGGACAGGGACAGACCCAGTACTTC. Its protein is CATSDPTGQGQTQYF.

The sample holds many counts of this clonotype. The CDR3 coding sequence is TGTGCCAGCAGTGACCCGGGACACGGAGATGAAAAACTGTTTTTT. It encodes CASSDPGHGDEKLFF. The genes are TRBV28 and TRBJ1-4, with a possible D match to TRBD1 (6 bases). The V end was cut by 5 bases, the J end by 6 bases, with 16 bases between. This CDR3 comprises 15 residues. The V gene's germline CDR1 is MDHEN and CDR2 SYDVKM.

The chain has TRBV2 and TRBJ2-1; TRBD2 matches 9 bases. V shed 3 bases, J shed 5 bases, and the junction held 5 bases outside the gene matches. CDR1 and CDR2 from the germline V gene are SNHLY and FYNNEI. CDR3 length equals 15 residues. CDR3 amino acids: CASSEVAGAHNEQFF. The CDR3 DNA reads TGTGCCAGCAGTGAGGTAGCGGGGGCCCACAATGAGCAGTTCTTC.

As to this clonotype: A much larger clone differs from this one at a single base, so this may be a read error. The chain links TRBV7-2 to TRBJ2-3, with 7 bases matching TRBD2. CDR3 size: 16 residues. The V gene end was trimmed by 7 bases and the J gene end by 1 base; junction bases not matched to a gene: 11. CDR1 is SGHTA and CDR2 is FQGNSA in the germline V gene. The CDR3 here is CTSTEDMGGGTDTQYF. The DNA for the CDR3 is TGTACCAGCACCGAAGATATGGGGGGGGGCACAGATACGCAGTATTTT. Together with reference TRBV7-2 and TRBJ2-3, the CDR3 gives the full variable domain: GAGVSQSPSNKVTEKGKDVELRCDPISGHTALYWYRQSLGQGLEFLIYFQGNSAPDKSGLPSDRFSAERTGGSVSTLTIQRTQQEDSAVYLCTSTEDMGGGTDTQYFGPGTRLTVL.

This clonotype appeared many times. This sequence joins TRBV5-1 and TRBJ1-2, with D possibly TRBD1 on 6 matching bases. CDR1 is SGHRS and CDR2 is YFSETQ in the germline V gene. Trimming took off 4 bases at V and 8 bases at J, with 18 bases between the two ends. This CDR3 has 14 amino acids. CDR3 DNA sequence: TGCGCCAGCAGCCCCTCGGACAGTCGCTCCGGCTACACCTTC. This codes for CASSPSDSRSGYTF.

This clonotype was observed at least ten times. The chain carries TRBV15 and TRBJ2-5; TRBD1 matches 7 bases. V lost 1 base and J lost 2; bases outside the gene matches: 4. In germline, CDR1 is LNHNV, CDR2 YYDKDF (reference sequence). The CDR3 totals 15 residues. CDR3 in DNA: TGTGCCACCAGCAGAGGACAGGGAAGGCAAGAGACCCAGTACTTC. It yields the protein CATSRGQGRQETQYF.

The genes are TRBV5-8 and TRBJ2-1, with TRBD2 matching over 8 bases. CDR3 length: 17 amino acids. Germline V CDR1 and CDR2: SGHTS, YDEGEE. V shed 9 bases, J shed 8 bases, and the junction held 22 bases outside the gene matches. The DNA of the CDR3 is TGTGCCACCTTACGGGGAATAGCGGGGTCCGGGGCCCATGAGCAGTTCTTC. Translation: CATLRGIAGSGAHEQFF.